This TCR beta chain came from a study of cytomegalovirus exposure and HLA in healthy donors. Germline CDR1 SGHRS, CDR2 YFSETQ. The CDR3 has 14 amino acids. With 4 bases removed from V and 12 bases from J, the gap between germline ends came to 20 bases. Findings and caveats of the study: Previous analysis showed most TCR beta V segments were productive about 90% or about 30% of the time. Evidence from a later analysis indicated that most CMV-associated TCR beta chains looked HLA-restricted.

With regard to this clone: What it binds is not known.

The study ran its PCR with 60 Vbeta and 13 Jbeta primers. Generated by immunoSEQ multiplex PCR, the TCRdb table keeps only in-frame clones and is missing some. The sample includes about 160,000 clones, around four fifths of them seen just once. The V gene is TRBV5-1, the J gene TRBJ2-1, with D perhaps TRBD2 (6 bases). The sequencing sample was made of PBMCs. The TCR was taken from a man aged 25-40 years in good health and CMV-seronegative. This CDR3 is CASSVSGAPEGQFF. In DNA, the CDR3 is TGCGCCAGCAGCGTCTCCGGGGCCCCGGAGGGGCAGTTCTTC.